This TCR beta chain was captured by sequencing in a study of blood T cell repertoires in COVID-19 (TCRdb year 2020). Study-wide context: Recovered participants in ImmuneRACE Cohort 3 were defined as having two consecutive negative NP/OP PCR tests, clearance from a healthcare professional, or resolution of symptoms. The sample metadata nearly always contained a de-identified subject ID, COVID-19 status, age in years and sex. Samples covering the acute and convalescent phases of COVID-19 were provided by collaborators in the United States, Italy and Spain. Where HLA class I and class II types were available, the types were taken from metadata supplied by the sample provider, not from assay-based typing. The repertoires were made available in a free public database intended to serve as a resource for research on the immune response to SARS-CoV-2. The material from the prospective study consisted of cDNA or gDNA derived from T cells, B-cell-depleted T cells, or PBMCs. Deeply sampled blood TCRbeta repertoires from subjects exposed to, actively infected with, or recovered from COVID-19 were included in the dataset. Samples came from the ongoing ImmuneRACE study (first 160 participants) plus 1,254 subjects from 6 global collaborators. Results and caveats for the whole study, not just this receptor: The quantity of clinical and demographic metadata differed by source and by participant and was supplied without curation.

On this clone: The clone's antigen remains unknown. Nothing much larger sits one base from this clone, and base qualities are not available.

In the prospective study, participants were about 18 to 95 years old, resided in around 25 geographic areas of the United States, and were enrolled through a virtual design. In the prospective study, participants were assigned to cohorts based on the clinical history participants reported in a screening survey and a study questionnaire. In the prospective study, mobile phlebotomists collected whole blood, serum and a nasopharyngeal or oropharyngeal swab from each participant. Participants in the prospective study had the option to provide additional blood draws and questionnaires over a 2-month period. Blood samples from the prospective study were shipped frozen or at room temperature prior to DNA extraction. TCRbeta CDR3 regions were amplified from genomic DNA by means of the immunoSEQ Assay, a bias-controlled multiplex PCR. Processing in the source paper ran as follows. Within the assay, amplification of reference gene primers was used to estimate how many nucleated cells each sample contained. To quantify the absolute abundance of each unique TCRbeta CDR3 rearrangement, sequence reads were collapsed and filtered. For each sample, productive Simpson clonality was calculated by taking the square root of Simpson's diversity index across productive rearrangements. As stored in TCRdb, this immuneACCESS dataset retains in-frame rearrangements with V and J assigned. A fraction of the clones does not appear; measured against another copy, unresolved V genes explain less than half of the discrepancy, and the remainder lacks a known reason. V and J calls and clone size are those listed in that table; D and trimming were worked out from the DNA. This sample lists a few hundred thousand clones; 85% to 90% were detected once. The ten top clones hold over 2% of the sample.

The sample consisted of PBMCs or T cells enriched from blood (not recorded which). This receptor was obtained from a woman aged 55-75 years in a cohort exposed to, infected with or recovered from COVID-19 (not recorded which).

Here the CDR3 is given as CASSIRLAGGIEQYF. The DNA is as follows: TGTGCCAGCAGTATCAGACTAGCGGGAGGTATTGAGCAGTACTTC. The chain links TRBV27 with TRBJ2-7; TRBD2 aligns with 13 central bases. Ends trimmed: V by 5 bases, J by 7 bases; bases unmatched to a gene: 8. Inclusive of the bounding cysteine and phenylalanine, the CDR3 is 15 residues long. The entry retains the CDR3 DNA only, 45 bases that are in frame from base 1. The germline V gene (reference sequence) yields MNHEY for CDR1 and SMNVEV for CDR2.